This TCR beta chain emerged from a study of T cells in Graves' hyperthyroidism and ophthalmopathy. Study findings and constraints: The model anticipated ophthalmopathy a median approximately six months pre-onset.

This clonotype was counted only a few times. Its antigen is not identified. Amplified TCR beta CDR3 regions came from RNA transcripts. TCR CDR3 regions were first amplified by RT-PCR with HTBI primers. TCRdb reprocessed the multiplex PCR reads via MiXCR and lists one record per CDR3 protein. Of roughly 800,000 distinct CDR3 sequences listed, 35% to 45% are singletons. It was considered stable Graves' hyperthyroidism when ophthalmopathy did not progress within 18 months. The source of the PBMCs was approximately 9.5 ml of fresh peripheral blood. The sample comprised blood. The source is a young man with Graves' hyperthyroidism.

The CDR3 nucleotides read TGCAGTGCTGTAGCGGGGGCAGGCTACGAGCAGTACTTC. The encoded protein is CSAVAGAGYEQYF. The chain carries TRBV20-1 and TRBJ2-7; 9 nucleotides match TRBD2. The V gene's germline CDR1 is DFQATT and CDR2 SNEGSKA (reference sequence). The CDR3 spans 13 residues. V dropped 5 bases and J dropped 3; count of bases not matched to a gene: 5.